The sequence of this TCR beta chain was determined in a study of cytomegalovirus exposure and HLA in healthy donors. Whole-study context: The platform used for the roughly 110 validation repertoires matched that of the approximately 670 first-cohort repertoires, a later analysis reported. General study points: Cytomegalovirus association was listed for about 170 TCR beta chains. Most sequenced TCRs were rare (though some public TCRs occurred in many donors).

This CDR3 region has 14 residues. V lost 0 bases and J 7 bases, leaving 12 bases between the germline ends. Germline V gene sequence: CDR1 MRHNA, CDR2 SNTAGT. As concerns this clone: Its target is unknown.

TCRdb's table, derived via immunoSEQ multiplex PCR, lists solely in-frame clones and lacks some. Of some 230,000 clones listed, around 90% are singletons. The study drew the donors from its 120-subject validation cohort, separate from the approximately 700-subject first cohort. The rearrangement uses TRBV6-4 and TRBJ1-2; D remains ambiguous. This sequence was found in a woman aged 18-30 years in good health and CMV-seronegative. Sample: PBMCs. The CDR3 DNA sequence: TGTGCCAGCAGTGACTCGGGTTCGGGGTTTGGCTACACCTTC. Protein product: CASSDSGSGFGYTF.